This entry lists 30 T cell receptor beta chains sequenced from one sample in a study of metastatic and nonmetastatic thyroid tumors. No treatment had been given to any patient before thyroid surgery. MiXCR was used by TCRdb to re-call the PCR reads. This repertoire shows around 41,000 clones, around 28% found once; its top ten account for approximately 9.8%. The specimen sequenced was blood. Receptors originate from a male donor with papillary thyroid cancer or a benign thyroid nodule (not recorded which). Some clones in this sample may be carry-over from other donors' samples.

This clone was recorded at least ten times. This CDR3 is also generated by other DNA sequences in the sample. V usage is TRBV28 and J usage is TRBJ2-4, with D possibly being TRBD1 or TRBD2 (5 bases each). This CDR3 spans 16 amino acids. V lost 6 bases and J lost 0, with 15 bases in between. Germline-derived CDR1 and CDR2 are MDHEN and SYDVKM. CDR3 sequence reads: CASSPQGVLAKNIQYF. CDR3 sequence (DNA): TGTGCCAGCAGCCCTCAGGGAGTCCTAGCCAAAAACATTCAGTACTTC.

The chain recombines TRBV6-1 with TRBJ2-1; D is ambiguous. CDR3 length: 13 residues. The germline gives CDR1 MNHNS, CDR2 SASEGT. Trimming stripped 5 bases from V and 2 bases from J, with 7 bases between. CDR3 sequence (DNA): TGTGCCAGCAGTCTAGTGCCCTACAATGAGCAGTTCTTC. Amino acids: CASSLVPYNEQFF.

This clone has at least ten counts. The chain employs TRBV5-1 and TRBJ1-1; 7 bases line up with TRBD1. Germline CDR1 reads SGHRS; CDR2 reads YFSETQ. The CDR3 length is 15 residues. V shed 4 bases and J 2 bases; nucleotides not matched to a gene: 8. The DNA of the CDR3 is TGCGCCAGCAGCGACACGACAGGGTTTAACACTGAAGCTTTCTTT. Translated, it gives CASSDTTGFNTEAFF.

This clone appeared many times. This chain uses TRBV28 with TRBJ2-7; D not resolved. CDR1 is MDHEN, CDR2 SYDVKM, per germline. V was trimmed by 7 bases and J by 4 bases, leaving 11 bases between them. The CDR3 runs 12 residues. The CDR3, as DNA: TGTGCCAGCAATCGCCGTGGATACGAGCAGTACTTC. Protein sequence: CASNRRGYEQYF.

This clone is classed as medium-sized. Different DNA sequences within this sample yield the same CDR3. The V call is TRBV6-1, the J call TRBJ1-6; D perhaps matches TRBD1 (6 bases). The germline V gene encodes CDR1 MNHNS and CDR2 SASEGT. Between the trimmed V and J ends, which lost 5 bases and 11 bases, there was a span of 16 bases. CDR3 length: 14 residues. The CDR3 protein is CASSPSQGPTPLHF. DNA for the CDR3: TGTGCCAGCAGTCCATCCCAGGGGCCAACACCCCTCCACTTT.

This clone was detected ten times or more. The chain recombines TRBV2 with TRBJ1-5; perhaps TRBD1 as D (6 bases). Trimming stripped 3 bases from V and 5 bases from J, with 11 bases between. This CDR3 is built from 14 residues. Germline CDR1 is SNHLY and CDR2 is FYNNEI. The CDR3 here is CASSDRGAYQPQHF. DNA for the CDR3: TGTGCCAGCAGTGATCGGGGGGCTTATCAGCCCCAGCATTTT.

This clone was seen more than once but under ten times. This chain links TRBV15 with TRBJ1-2; D perhaps matches TRBD1 (5 bases). The CDR3 length is 13 residues. In germline, CDR1 is LNHNV, CDR2 YYDKDF (reference sequence). With 4 bases removed from V and 7 bases from J, the gap between germline ends came to 13 bases. CDR3: CATSKGSGGGYTF. The CDR3 nucleotides read TGTGCCACCAGCAAAGGGAGTGGGGGTGGCTACACCTTC.

This clone was detected many times. The chain combines TRBV11-2 with TRBJ2-5; D may be TRBD2 (7 bases). V shed 5 bases and J shed 4 bases, with 8 bases lying between them. From germline, CDR1 is SGHAT and CDR2 FQNNGV. This CDR3 contains 12 residues. This chain's CDR3 is CASSGGAETQYF. The CDR3 bases are TGTGCCAGCAGCGGGGGGGCAGAGACCCAGTACTTC. The variable domain in full, completed from reference TRBV11-2 and TRBJ2-5, reads EAGVAQSPRYKIIEKRQSVAFWCNPISGHATLYWYQQILGQGPKLLIQFQNNGVVDDSQLPKDRFSAERLKGVDSTLKIQPAKLEDSAVYLCASSGGAETQYFGPGTRLLVL.

The J gene is TRBJ2-2, the V gene TRBV15; D is undetermined. CDR3 size: 16 residues. The V gene lost 0 bases and the J gene lost 1 base, with 9 bases spanning the gap. Germline loops: CDR1 LNHNV, CDR2 YYDKDF (reference sequence). The CDR3 is CATSRETDGNTGELFF. The CDR3 DNA follows: TGTGCCACCAGCAGAGAAACTGACGGGAACACCGGGGAGCTGTTTTTT.

The chain combines TRBV9 with TRBJ2-2; possible D gene TRBD1, 6 bases. The germline CDR1 and CDR2 sequences are SGDLS and YYNGEE. This CDR3 region has 16 residues. Trimming removed 0 bases at V and 3 bases at J, with 12 bases between. CDR3 in amino acids: CASSVVGQGYTGELFF. In nucleotides, the CDR3 is TGTGCCAGCAGCGTAGTTGGTCAGGGGTACACCGGGGAGCTGTTTTTT.

The rearrangement links TRBV5-6 to TRBJ2-5; the D gene is possibly TRBD2 (6 bases). V lost 0 bases to trimming and J lost 0 bases, with 12 bases between them. Germline V lookup: CDR1 SGHDT, CDR2 YYEEEE. CDR3 size: 16 residues. CDR3 in amino acids: CASSLAGGRYQETQYF. In nucleotides, the CDR3 is TGTGCCAGCAGCTTGGCCGGTGGGAGGTACCAAGAGACCCAGTACTTC. The complete variable domain, with remaining parts taken from reference TRBV5-6 and TRBJ2-5, reads DAGVTQSPTHLIKTRGQQVTLRCSPKSGHDTVSWYQQALGQGPQFIFQYYEEEERQRGNFPDRFSGHQFPNYSSELNVNALLLGDSALYLCASSLAGGRYQETQYFGPGTRLLVL.

The table lists this clone with a few counts. The chain employs TRBV12-3 or TRBV12-4 and TRBJ1-2; 7 positions match TRBD1. Trimming at V came to 5 bases and at J to 8 bases, leaving 5 bases not matched to a gene. CDR3 length equals 12 residues. The CDR3 sequence: CASSPTGVGYTF. CDR3 sequence (DNA): TGTGCCAGCAGTCCAACAGGGGTCGGCTACACCTTC.

This clone has only one observation. The chain is built from TRBV11-2 and TRBJ2-1; 8 bases are a match to TRBD2. Germline lookup yields CDR1 SGHAT and CDR2 FQNNGV. V was clipped by 0 bases and J by 9 bases; unmatched bases: 10. This CDR3 comprises 16 residues. In nucleotides, the CDR3 is TGTGCCAGCAGCTTAGAGTGGGCGGGAGGTTGGAGTGAGCAGTTCTTC. Translated, it gives CASSLEWAGGWSEQFF.

CDR3 DNA: TGTGCCAGCAGTCCAACTAGCGGGATTTCCCCCGAGCAGTTCTTC. Translated: CASSPTSGISPEQFF. The chain links TRBV12-3 or TRBV12-4 to TRBJ2-1; TRBD2 matches 10 bases. With 5 bases clipped from V and 10 bases from J, the junction kept 11 bases outside the gene matches. The CDR3 has 15 amino acids.

The CDR3 nucleotides are TGTGCCTCGACCGGGACTAGCGCGTCGTACGAGCAGTACTTC. This sequence encodes CASTGTSASYEQYF. The chain employs TRBV6-2 or TRBV6-3 and TRBJ2-7; 10 nucleotides line up with TRBD2. V trimming: 11 bases; J trimming: 4 bases; junction bases outside the gene matches: 11. This CDR3 spans 14 amino acids. The germline V gene encodes CDR1 MNHEY and CDR2 SVGEGT.

This clone was detected a few times. This rearrangement joins TRBV6-1 to TRBJ2-2; D tentatively reads TRBD1 or TRBD2 (5 bases each). Trimming removed 7 bases at V and 6 bases at J, with 18 bases between. There are 15 residues in the CDR3. CDR1 is MNHNS, CDR2 SASEGT, per germline. The CDR3 bases are TGTGCCAGCATTGCCGGGGCAGGTGATCCCGGGGAGCTGTTTTTT. This encodes CASIAGAGDPGELFF.

This clone was observed many times. The chain combines TRBV10-3 with TRBJ1-2; 9 bases fit TRBD1. Looked up from germline, CDR1 is ENHRY and CDR2 is SYGVKD. The CDR3 is 14 residues long. The V and J ends lost 3 bases and 7 bases, in that order; junction bases with no gene match: 6. CDR3 bases: TGTGCCATCAGTGAAGGGGACAGGGTGCCTGGCTACACCTTC. This gives the protein CAISEGDRVPGYTF.

A few counts support this clone. The rearrangement joins TRBV12-3 or TRBV12-4 to TRBJ2-3, with D uncertain. The CDR3 length is 13 residues. V was clipped by 6 bases and J by 0 bases, with 7 bases between them. In nucleotides, the CDR3 is TGTGCCAGCAGGCGCGACAGCACAGATACGCAGTATTTT. It is translated as CASRRDSTDTQYF.

The chain carries TRBV12-3 or TRBV12-4 and TRBJ2-2; D might be TRBD2 (6 bases). This CDR3 is 15 amino acids long. Deletions cut 6 bases from V and 3 bases from J, with 14 bases between. CDR3: CASRQRGSYTGELFF. The CDR3, as DNA: TGTGCCAGCAGGCAACGGGGGAGTTACACCGGGGAGCTGTTTTTT.

This clone showed up many times. This sequence joins TRBV19 and TRBJ1-3; D not resolved. Germline V gene sequence: CDR1 LNHDA, CDR2 SQIVND (reference sequence). Deletions cut 6 bases from V and 2 bases from J, with 5 bases between. CDR3 length: 12 residues. This chain's CDR3 is CASRATGNTIYF. CDR3 bases: TGTGCCAGTAGGGCAACTGGAAACACCATATATTTT.

The chain joins TRBV20-1 to TRBJ2-5, with D possibly TRBD2 on 5 matching bases. CDR3 size: 13 residues. The germline gives CDR1 DFQATT, CDR2 SNEGSKA (reference sequence). V lost 0 bases, J lost 5 bases, and 10 bases lay in between. The CDR3 region is CSARESPGETQYF. DNA for the CDR3: TGCAGTGCTAGAGAATCCCCGGGGGAGACCCAGTACTTC.

The genes are TRBV7-8 and TRBJ2-1, with 7 bases that match TRBD2. The germline gives CDR1 SGHVS, CDR2 FQNEAQ. This CDR3 has 15 residues. J gave up 0 bases and V 2 bases, and 1 base lay outside the gene matches. The CDR3 sequence is CASSLRGGSYNEQFF. The CDR3 DNA reads TGTGCCAGCAGCTTACGCGGGGGCTCCTACAATGAGCAGTTCTTC.

This clone has a count of ten or more. The chain joins TRBV20-1 to TRBJ2-3; TRBD2 agrees at 8 bases. The CDR3 runs 16 residues. Germline CDR1 DFQATT, CDR2 SNEGSKA (reference sequence). V trimming: 5 bases; J trimming: 5 bases; junction bases outside the gene matches: 15. The CDR3 bases are TGCAGTGCTGGACCCTTTGATAAGGGACTAGGAGATACGCAGTATTTT. It encodes CSAGPFDKGLGDTQYF.

A few counts support this clone. V and J are TRBV5-1 and TRBJ2-3, with D maybe TRBD1 (6 bases). Between the trimmed V and J ends, which lost 3 bases and 0 bases, there was a span of 14 bases. Germline lookup yields CDR1 SGHRS and CDR2 YFSETQ. The CDR3 totals 16 residues. The CDR3 sequence: CASSSATGSSTDTQYF. Written as DNA, the CDR3 is TGCGCCAGCAGCTCCGCGACAGGTTCTAGCACAGATACGCAGTATTTT.

This clone occurred many times. This chain uses TRBV5-1 with TRBJ2-6; possible D gene TRBD2, 6 bases. Germline CDR1 is SGHRS and CDR2 is YFSETQ. The CDR3 spans 16 residues. Trimming stripped 6 bases from V and 0 bases from J, with 13 bases between. The CDR3 nucleotides read TGCGCCAGCAATGGCGGGGCCCTCTCTGGGGCCAACGTCCTGACTTTC. As protein: CASNGGALSGANVLTF.

V and J are TRBV2 and TRBJ1-5, with TRBD1 as a possible D gene (5 bases). The ends were cut back, 6 bases at V and 1 base at J, with 25 bases in the middle. The CDR3 runs 19 residues. CDR1 SNHLY and CDR2 FYNNEI come from the germline V gene. CDR3 protein: CASRAFDPTGRGSNQPQHF. Here the CDR3 DNA reads TGTGCCAGCAGGGCTTTTGACCCTACAGGCCGAGGAAGCAATCAGCCCCAGCATTTT.

The V call is TRBV7-9, the J call TRBJ1-2, with D possibly TRBD1 on 6 matching bases. Trimming stripped 7 bases from V and 4 bases from J, with 19 bases between. CDR3 length: 15 residues. Germline V CDR1 and CDR2: SEHNR, FQNEAQ (reference sequence). CDR3 sequence: CASIPPAQGAYGYTF. The CDR3 DNA is TGTGCCAGCATCCCCCCCGCACAGGGAGCCTATGGCTACACCTTC.

The chain carries TRBV5-1 and TRBJ1-2, with D uncertain. The length of the CDR3 is 15 residues. CDR1 SGHRS and CDR2 YFSETQ come from the germline V gene. Trimming took 3 bases from V and 8 from J, leaving 20 bases between them. The CDR3 here is CASSSSPGRGAGYTF. In DNA, the CDR3 is TGCGCCAGCAGCTCCTCCCCGGGAAGAGGCGCAGGCTACACCTTC.

This chain uses TRBV20-1 with TRBJ2-7; 12 bases align to TRBD2. Trimming at V came to 4 bases and at J to 1 base, leaving 2 bases not matched to a gene. CDR3 length: 14 residues. The germline CDR1 and CDR2 sequences are DFQATT and SNEGSKA (reference sequence). The CDR3 loop is CSAIGLAGSYEQYF. The CDR3, as DNA: TGCAGTGCTATTGGACTAGCGGGATCCTACGAGCAGTACTTC.

This clone was counted at least ten times. V usage is TRBV7-2 and J usage is TRBJ2-7; D perhaps matches TRBD1 (5 bases). Germline lookup yields CDR1 SGHTA and CDR2 FQGNSA. Trimming took 2 bases from V and 2 from J, leaving 7 bases between them. This CDR3 comprises 13 residues. CDR3 loop: CASSLSGPYEQYF. Written as DNA, the CDR3 is TGTGCCAGCAGCTTATCAGGGCCCTACGAGCAGTACTTC.